The T cell receptor (beta chain) described here comes from a study of cytomegalovirus exposure and HLA in healthy donors. Study results and limitations: Later on, a genetic analysis was performed. It linked a missense variant in DCLRE1C with V- and J-gene trimming of TCR beta. Presence/absence results assume similar sequencing depth per donor, which may not hold. Rare TCR sequences predominated, though certain public TCRs were found in many donors.

With regard to this clone: Its specificity is unknown. A junction end diverges from the germline sequence, so it may reflect a read error. At the DNA level, this CDR3 is encoded by other sequences in the same sample as well.

Use of 60 Vbeta and 13 Jbeta primers characterized the PCR. Sequencing used immunoSEQ multiplex PCR; TCRdb keeps in-frame clones, though not all of them. The sample carries approximately 150,000 clones, almost 85% recorded once. CDR3 length: 15 residues. Germline V gene sequence: CDR1 MDHEN, CDR2 SYDVKM. Healthy bone marrow donors made up the donors. Sequenced input: PBMCs. The J gene is TRBJ1-5, the V gene TRBV28, with 9 bases fitting TRBD1. This TCR was recovered from a woman in her thirties or forties in good health and CMV-seronegative. The CDR3, as DNA: TGTGCCAGCAGTTTGGGAGGACAGGGGAAACAGCCTCAGCATTTT. This sequence encodes CASSLGGQGKQPQHF. The complete variable domain, with remaining parts taken from reference TRBV28 and TRBJ1-5, reads DVKVTQSSRYLVKRTGEKVFLECVQDMDHENMFWYRQDPGLGLRLIYFSYDVKMKEKGDIPEGYSVSREKKERFSLILESASTNQTSMYLCASSLGGQGKQPQHFGDGTRLSIL.